Below are 29 T cell receptor beta chains sequenced from a single sample in a study of regulatory T cells in long-lasting Graves disease. CDR3-region Arm-PCR and iRepertoire HTBI primers produced the TCR beta libraries. TCRdb used MiXCR to reprocess the multiplex PCR reads, holding one entry per CDR3 protein. The table lists about 500,000 distinct CDR3 sequences, around 11% of them singletons, with approximately 9.6% in the top ten. Time point in this sample: newly diagnosed GD, antithyroid drugs for less than 3 months. From RNA extracted from PBMCs, the TCR library was made. Separately, the same data were catalogued under a study of T cells in Graves' hyperthyroidism and ophthalmopathy.

This specimen consisted of peripheral blood mononuclear cells (PBMCs), obtained at new diagnosis, from a patient treated with antithyroid drugs. These receptors originate from a woman aged 25-40 years with Graves disease.

The CDR3 DNA reads TGTGCCAGCACCACATATTCCGCCGGGGCAGCTTTCTTT. This sequence encodes CASTTYSAGAAFF. The gene calls are TRBV6-1 and TRBJ1-1; TRBD1 might be the D (5 bases). Trimming shortened V by 7 bases and J by 10 bases, and 19 bases separated the two germline ends. Germline-derived CDR1 and CDR2 are MNHNS and SASEGT. The CDR3 totals 13 residues.

This clonotype was observed a few times. The V gene is TRBV19, the J gene TRBJ1-3, with D possibly matching TRBD1 (5 bases). Germline CDR1 is LNHDA and CDR2 is SQIVND (reference sequence). V was cut by 5 bases and J by 0 bases, with 14 bases left in between. CDR3 size: 16 residues. CDR3 residues: CASSHRDRSSGNTIYF. The CDR3 DNA follows: TGTGCCAGTAGTCACCGGGACCGTAGCTCTGGAAACACCATATATTTT.

This chain uses TRBV20-1 with TRBJ1-5; 9 bases match TRBD1. CDR3 length equals 13 residues. CDR1 and CDR2 from the germline V gene are DFQATT and SNEGSKA (reference sequence). V gave up 6 bases and J gave up 3 bases; unmatched junction bases: 3. The CDR3 is CSAGTGHNQPQHF. The CDR3 DNA reads as TGCAGTGCGGGGACAGGGCACAATCAGCCCCAGCATTTT.

Comment on this clonotype: This clone may be a read error of a much larger clone one base away. The chain links TRBV5-1 to TRBJ1-1; no reliable D call. The CDR3 extends over 14 amino acids. Germline CDR1 reads SGHRS; CDR2 reads YFSETQ. The CDR3: CASSPTGQYTEALF. The CDR3 DNA sequence: TGCGCCAGCAGCCCCACCGGGCAGTACACTGAAGCTCTCTTT. Variable domain in full (rest from reference TRBV5-1 and TRBJ1-1): KAGVTQTPRYLIKTRGQQVTLSCSPISGHRSVSWYQQTPGQGLQFLFEYFSETQRNKGNFPGRFSGRQFSNSRSEMNVSTLELGDSALYLCASSPTGQYTEALFGQGTRLTVV.

The chain links TRBV18 to TRBJ1-4; D ambiguous. Germline-derived CDR1 and CDR2 are KGHSH and LQKENI. This CDR3 has 17 amino acids. V lost 6 bases and J 2 bases, leaving 19 bases between the germline ends. The DNA for the CDR3 is TGTGCCAGCTCGTCTCGACAAGTTCATTTGACTAATGAAAAACTGTTTTTT. Residues: CASSSRQVHLTNEKLFF. The complete variable domain, with remaining parts taken from reference TRBV18 and TRBJ1-4, reads NAGVMQNPRHLVRRRGQEARLRCSPMKGHSHVYWYRQLPEEGLKFMVYLQKENIIDESGMPKERFSAEFPKEGPSILRIQQVVRGDSAAYFCASSSRQVHLTNEKLFFGSGTQLSVL.

This clonotype was seen at least ten times. The V call is TRBV25-1, the J call TRBJ1-1, with TRBD1 as a possible D gene (5 bases). Trimming took off 5 bases at V and 1 base at J, with 23 bases between the two ends. Germline-derived CDR1 and CDR2 are MGHDK and SYGVNS. CDR3 length equals 18 residues. Here the CDR3 reads CASSYLGVGENGNTEAFF. CDR3 sequence (DNA): TGTGCCAGCAGTTATTTGGGGGTGGGTGAGAATGGGAACACTGAAGCTTTCTTT.

The table lists this clonotype with many counts. This chain's CDR3 is CASSEGTAKNIQYF. In DNA form, the CDR3 reads TGTGCCAGCAGTGAAGGGACAGCCAAAAACATTCAGTACTTC. The chain has TRBV6-2 or TRBV6-3 and TRBJ2-4; D is possibly TRBD1 or TRBD2 (5 bases each). Trimming removed 5 bases from V and 0 bases from J, with 8 bases in between. CDR1 and CDR2 from the germline V gene are MNHEY and SVGEGT. The CDR3 is made up of 14 amino acids.

This clonotype was recorded a few times. The rearrangement links TRBV19 to TRBJ2-3, with D uncertain. The V gene's germline CDR1 is LNHDA and CDR2 SQIVND (reference sequence). The V end lost 1 base, the J end lost 0 bases, and 8 bases lay between the germline ends. CDR3 length: 15 residues. CDR3 coding DNA: TGTGCCAGTAGTATAGTAACAGCTAGCACAGATACGCAGTATTTT. It specifies CASSIVTASTDTQYF. Filled out from reference TRBV19 and TRBJ2-3, the complete variable domain reads DGGITQSPKYLFRKEGQNVTLSCEQNLNHDAMYWYRQDPGQGLRLIYYSQIVNDFQKGDIAEGYSVSREKKESFPLTVTSAQKNPTAFYLCASSIVTASTDTQYFGPGTRLTVL.

The rearrangement uses TRBV5-4 and TRBJ2-5; D remains unclear. CDR1 and CDR2 (germline): SGHNT, YYREEE (reference sequence). The CDR3 contains 15 residues. Trimming removed 9 bases at V and 1 base at J, with 19 bases between. CDR3 sequence reads: CATSSPLKSQETQYF. The CDR3 coding sequence is TGTGCCACCTCGAGTCCATTGAAGAGCCAAGAGACCCAGTACTTC.

This clonotype turned up a few times. V usage is TRBV5-4 and J usage is TRBJ1-1, with D uncertain. CDR1 and CDR2 (germline): SGHNT, YYREEE (reference sequence). The CDR3 runs to 17 residues. The V end was cut by 0 bases, the J end by 1 base, with 16 bases between. In DNA, the CDR3 is TGTGCCAGCAGCTTGGGAGGCGCGACACCTCAGAACACTGAAGCTTTCTTT. It is translated as CASSLGGATPQNTEAFF.

There are a few counts of this clonotype. The chain couples TRBV20-1 to TRBJ2-3; the D gene is possibly TRBD1 (5 bases). Per germline, CDR1 DFQATT and CDR2 SNEGSKA (reference sequence). The CDR3 length is 12 residues. With 3 bases removed from V and 6 bases from J, the gap between germline ends came to 10 bases. CDR3 nucleotides: TGCAGTGCTAGGGGGCATTCCGATACGCAGTATTTT. Its translation: CSARGHSDTQYF.

Many counts were recorded for this clonotype. The gene calls are TRBV2 and TRBJ1-1; 8 bases match TRBD1. Per germline, CDR1 SNHLY and CDR2 FYNNEI. CDR3 length: 17 amino acids. J was trimmed by 3 bases and V by 2 bases; bases with no gene match: 11. The CDR3 spells CASSENAIYRGYTEAFF. CDR3 in DNA: TGTGCCAGCAGTGAAAATGCGATTTACAGGGGGTACACTGAAGCTTTCTTT.

This clonotype was counted many times. The V gene is TRBV20-1, the J gene TRBJ2-7; TRBD2 might be the D (6 bases). The V and J ends lost 0 bases and 3 bases respectively, with 12 bases between them. The CDR3 runs 14 residues. Germline CDR1 reads DFQATT; CDR2 reads SNEGSKA (reference sequence). The CDR3 nucleotides read TGCAGTGCTAGAGATAGGGCTAGCGACTACGAGCAGTACTTC. It codes for CSARDRASDYEQYF.

The chain employs TRBV20-1 and TRBJ2-7; 13 bases map to TRBD2. The CDR3 extends over 17 amino acids. Germline-derived CDR1 and CDR2 are DFQATT and SNEGSKA (reference sequence). V shed 1 base and J 3 bases; nucleotides not matched to a gene: 9. The CDR3 is CSARGELAGGPVYEQYF. Written as DNA, the CDR3 is TGCAGTGCTAGAGGGGAACTAGCGGGAGGGCCGGTCTACGAGCAGTACTTC.

The table lists this clonotype with many counts. The chain couples TRBV2 to TRBJ1-1; D remains unclear. V lost 10 bases and J 2 bases, leaving 14 bases between the germline ends. This CDR3 has 13 amino acids. CDR1 and CDR2 (germline): SNHLY, FYNNEI. Here the CDR3 reads CATLVEENTEAFF. The CDR3 coding sequence is TGTGCCACCCTGGTGGAGGAAAACACTGAAGCTTTCTTT.

This clonotype has a count of ten or more. This chain joins TRBV11-2 and TRBJ2-1; 7 bases map to TRBD1. The germline V gene has CDR1 SGHAT and CDR2 FQNNGV. The CDR3 length is 12 residues. V lost 5 bases to trimming and J lost 9 bases; unmatched junction nucleotides: 4. CDR3 protein: CASSHGTAEQFF. CDR3 sequence (DNA): TGTGCCAGCAGCCACGGGACAGCTGAGCAGTTCTTC.

This clonotype was seen a handful of times. V and J are TRBV27 and TRBJ2-7, with 9 bases that match TRBD1. The CDR3 covers 15 residues. V trimming: 1 base; J trimming: 7 bases; junction bases outside the gene matches: 8. CDR1 is MNHEY and CDR2 is SMNVEV in the germline V gene (reference sequence). CDR3 in amino acids: CASSLYGTGHGEQYF. Here the CDR3 DNA reads TGTGCCAGCAGTTTATATGGGACAGGGCACGGTGAGCAGTACTTC.

This clonotype was detected ten times or more. V gene TRBV5-1 combines with J gene TRBJ1-4; D not certain. Trimming shortened V by 4 bases and J by 5 bases, and 15 bases separated the two germline ends. The CDR3 spans 15 residues. Germline V gene data show CDR1 as SGHRS and CDR2 as YFSETQ. DNA of the CDR3: TGCGCCAGCAGCCCGGCCCCGGTACGGAATGAAAAACTGTTTTTT. Amino acids: CASSPAPVRNEKLFF.

This clonotype was recorded many times. The V call is TRBV19, the J call TRBJ1-2, with 8 positions matching TRBD1. Germline CDR1 LNHDA, CDR2 SQIVND (reference sequence). Unmatched junction bases numbered 4, after V lost 3 bases and J lost 4 bases. The CDR3 has 14 amino acids. CDR3 sequence (DNA): TGTGCCAGTAGTATGACAGGGGTGGTCTATGGCTACACCTTC. It translates to CASSMTGVVYGYTF.

In this sample, this clonotype turned up many times. This chain connects TRBV6-1 to TRBJ2-7; no definite D call. From germline, CDR1 is MNHNS and CDR2 SASEGT. This CDR3 spans 13 amino acids. V lost 6 bases to trimming and J lost 3 bases, with 12 bases between them. The CDR3 here is CASSFDKYYEQYF. The CDR3 region has the DNA TGTGCCAGCAGCTTTGACAAATACTACGAGCAGTACTTC.

CDR3 sequence reads: CASSSPPGGGGGSRTEAFF. The CDR3 bases are TGTGCCAGCAGTTCCCCCCCCGGAGGTGGGGGCGGTTCGAGAACTGAAGCTTTCTTT. The chain has TRBV28 and TRBJ1-1; the D gene is possibly TRBD1 (6 bases). The CDR3 consists of 19 residues. Per the germline V gene, CDR1 is MDHEN and CDR2 is SYDVKM. The ends were cut back, 4 bases at V and 5 bases at J, with 29 bases in the middle.

The sample holds many counts of this clonotype. As DNA, the CDR3 is TGTGCCAGCAGCTTACCCCCGGCCAATGAGCAGTTCTTC. This translates into CASSLPPANEQFF. The chain is built from TRBV11-2 and TRBJ2-1; D remains unclear. With 2 bases removed from V and 6 bases from J, the gap between germline ends came to 8 bases. The CDR3 totals 13 residues. Germline V CDR1 and CDR2: SGHAT, FQNNGV.

In regard to this clonotype: A much larger clone lies one base from this, so it may be a read error. The genes are TRBV14 and TRBJ2-3; D unclear. Between the trimmed V and J ends, which lost 4 bases and 6 bases, there was a span of 5 bases. The CDR3 contains 11 residues. Germline assignment: CDR1 SGHDN and CDR2 FVKESK. CDR3: CASSPVDTQYF. The CDR3 DNA is TGTGCCAGCAGCCCAGTTGATACGCAGTATTTT.

This clonotype has a count of ten or more. The gene calls are TRBV2 and TRBJ2-1; 14 bases map to TRBD2. V lost 4 bases to trimming and J lost 4 bases; unmatched junction nucleotides: 12. CDR3 length equals 19 residues. Germline loops: CDR1 SNHLY, CDR2 FYNNEI. The CDR3 protein is CASSGGGLAGVGSYNEQFF. The CDR3 DNA reads TGTGCCAGCAGTGGGGGGGGACTAGCGGGAGTTGGTAGTTACAATGAGCAGTTCTTC.

The chain carries TRBV11-1 and TRBJ2-5; D perhaps matches TRBD2 (5 bases). Germline CDR1 is SGHAT and CDR2 is FQDESV (reference sequence). Trimming pared 3 bases from V and 2 bases from J, leaving 16 bases between. The CDR3 has 16 residues. CDR3 amino acids: CASSFRRQRRQETQYF. CDR3 DNA sequence: TGTGCCAGCAGCTTCAGGAGGCAGCGGCGGCAAGAGACCCAGTACTTC. The entire variable domain, with the rest obtained from reference TRBV11-1 and TRBJ2-5, is as follows: EAEVAQSPRYKITEKSQAVAFWCDPISGHATLYWYRQILGQGPELLVQFQDESVVDDSQLPKDRFSAERLKGVDSTLKIQPAELGDSAMYLCASSFRRQRRQETQYFGPGTRLLVL.

The chain combines TRBV15 with TRBJ1-3; D not certain. Germline V gene lookup returns CDR1 LNHNV and CDR2 YYDKDF (reference sequence). CDR3 length equals 18 residues. V lost 0 bases, J lost 0 bases, and 15 bases lay in between. The CDR3 region is CATSRESPGDFSGNTIYF. The CDR3 DNA follows: TGTGCCACCAGCAGAGAATCGCCAGGTGATTTCTCTGGAAACACCATATATTTT.

This clonotype was seen a handful of times. The gene calls are TRBV11-3 and TRBJ2-6; maybe TRBD1 (7 bases). From germline, CDR1 is SGHNT and CDR2 YENEEA. CDR3 length: 17 amino acids. Trimming removed 3 bases from V and 1 base from J, with 13 bases in between. This chain's CDR3 is CASSFQGGGSGANVLTF. In DNA, the CDR3 is TGTGCCAGCAGCTTCCAGGGGGGAGGTTCTGGGGCCAACGTCCTGACTTTC.

In its sample, this clonotype was seen many times. The chain employs TRBV12-3 or TRBV12-4 and TRBJ1-4, with 9 bases identical to TRBD1. Trimming removed 5 bases from V and 6 bases from J; junction bases left unmatched: 4. This CDR3 comprises 14 residues. The CDR3 sequence: CASSRQGGDEKLFF. The CDR3 nucleotides are TGTGCCAGCAGTCGACAGGGGGGTGATGAAAAACTGTTTTTT.

In this sample, this clonotype turned up many times. This chain uses TRBV6-9 with TRBJ1-2; no definite D call. CDR1 is MNHGY, CDR2 SVAAGI, per germline. Deletions cut 4 bases from V and 2 bases from J, with 8 bases between. This CDR3 comprises 13 residues. In DNA, the CDR3 is TGTGCCAGCAGTTCGAACAGAAACTATGGCTACACCTTC. Its protein is CASSSNRNYGYTF.